These 5 T cell receptor beta chains came from one sample sequenced in a study of T-cell memory formation after mild COVID-19. TCRdb recomputed calls from the 5' RACE reads with MiXCR, one row per CDR3 protein. This sample yields over 350,000 distinct CDR3 sequences, of which approximately 16% are seen a single time; 20% to 25% belongs to the top ten. The sequenced sample consisted of PBMCs or a T cell subset sorted from them (not recorded which). The receptors derive from a man aged 18-30 years who had mild COVID-19 (a few samples of this study predate the infection). Cell type and time point are not known.

This clonotype has only a few counts. The chain has TRBV5-1 and TRBJ2-1; the D gene is possibly TRBD1 (5 bases). The CDR3 spans 15 residues. Germline loops: CDR1 SGHRS, CDR2 YFSETQ. Trimming took off 4 bases at V and 3 bases at J, with 14 bases between the two ends. CDR3 amino acids: CASSPATVRYNEQFF. The DNA of the CDR3 is TGCGCCAGCAGCCCTGCGACAGTTCGCTACAATGAGCAGTTCTTC.

The rearrangement joins TRBV6-4 to TRBJ2-3; D not certain. Germline CDR1 MRHNA, CDR2 SNTAGT. V lost 2 bases to trimming and J lost 0 bases, with 9 bases between them. This CDR3 contains 15 residues. CDR3 coding DNA: TGTGCCAGCAGTGACCGTGCAGCTAGCACAGATACGCAGTATTTT. It specifies CASSDRAASTDTQYF.

This clonotype was recorded a few times. The chain joins TRBV7-2 to TRBJ2-5; the D is unclear. Germline loops: CDR1 SGHTA, CDR2 FQGNSA. This CDR3 has 13 residues. Trimming left V 8 bases short and J 5 bases short, with 15 bases between. The chain's CDR3 is CASSPTVRETQYF. In DNA, the CDR3 is TGTGCCAGCTCCCCGACTGTACGGGAGACCCAGTACTTC.

This clonotype was seen only a few times. The chain employs TRBV7-3 and TRBJ2-2, with 10 bases matching TRBD1. CDR3 size: 17 residues. Trimming at V came to 5 bases and at J to 0 bases, leaving 6 bases not matched to a gene. Germline loops: CDR1 SGHTA, CDR2 FQGTGA. The CDR3 coding sequence is TGTGCCAGCAGCCTGGACAGGGGGGCATCGAACACCGGGGAGCTGTTTTTT. It specifies CASSLDRGASNTGELFF.

The chain combines TRBV6-5 with TRBJ1-5, with D possibly matching TRBD1 (6 bases). Trimming left V 5 bases short and J 2 bases short, with 10 bases between. Germline CDR1 and CDR2: MNHEY and SVGAGI. The length of the CDR3 is 14 residues. The CDR3 reads CASSLGQRNQPQHF. The CDR3 DNA reads as TGTGCCAGCAGTCTGGGACAACGCAATCAGCCCCAGCATTTT.